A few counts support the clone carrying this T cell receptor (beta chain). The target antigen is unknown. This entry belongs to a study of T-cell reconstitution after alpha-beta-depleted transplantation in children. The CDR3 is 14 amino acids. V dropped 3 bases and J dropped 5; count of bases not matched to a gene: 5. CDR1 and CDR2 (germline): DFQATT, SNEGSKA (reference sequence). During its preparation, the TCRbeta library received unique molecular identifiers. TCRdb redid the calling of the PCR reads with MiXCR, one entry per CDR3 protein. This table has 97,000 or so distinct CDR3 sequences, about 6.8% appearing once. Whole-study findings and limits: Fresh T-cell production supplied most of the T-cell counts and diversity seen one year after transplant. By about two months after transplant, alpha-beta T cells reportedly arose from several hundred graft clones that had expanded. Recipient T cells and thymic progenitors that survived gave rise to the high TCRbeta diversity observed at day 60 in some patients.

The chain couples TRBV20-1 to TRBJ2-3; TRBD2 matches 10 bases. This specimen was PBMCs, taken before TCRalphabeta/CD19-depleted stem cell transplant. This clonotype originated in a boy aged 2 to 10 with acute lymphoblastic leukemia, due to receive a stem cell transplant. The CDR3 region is CSARISGGGDTQYF. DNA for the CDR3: TGCAGTGCTAGGATAAGCGGGGGGGGAGATACGCAGTATTTT.